This TCR beta chain was retrieved from a study of T cells after yellow fever vaccination. About the research overall: SMART-Seq v4 Ultra Low Input handled preparation of low-cell-number fractions.

Overall study findings and caveats: Abundant clonotypes from the bulk population could have been carried over as contaminants into FACS-sorted repertoires. Detected again after the booster were most primary-vaccination clones, at 96% CD4 and approximately 87% CD8.

This clonotype was seen a handful of times. Its target is unknown. CDR1 and CDR2 from the germline V gene are LGHNA and YSLEER. V was clipped by 1 base and J by 3 bases; unmatched bases: 6. The CDR3 has 15 residues. 5'RACE template switching generated TCR cDNA, adding a universal primer site and UMIs. TCRdb ran MiXCR on the 5' RACE reads and lists one entry per CDR3 protein. The sample has around 300,000 distinct CDR3 sequences, roughly 13% seen once; the top ten hold less than 0.55%. The sequence was collected from a man younger than 45 who received the YFV17D yellow fever vaccine. The specimen was CD4+ T cells sorted from PBMCs, collected 45 days after the yellow fever booster vaccination. The V and J genes are TRBV4-3 and TRBJ2-7, with 7 bases identical to TRBD2. DNA of the CDR3: TGCGCCAGCAGCCAAGCCCCGACTAGCAGCTACGAGCAGTACTTC. Translated, it gives CASSQAPTSSYEQYF.